This TCR beta chain was sequenced during a study of long-term antiretroviral therapy in people with HIV. General study points: Once patients were on ART, diversity went higher but still fell short of transplant donor controls.

People in the study who had HIV all got their treatment in the United States. Every specimen provided roughly 0.9-10 million cryopreserved PBMC before DNA extraction took place. In its sample, this clone was seen once. Its antigen is still unknown. Sequencing used immunoSEQ v3.0 at survey level. Generated by immunoSEQ multiplex PCR, the TCRdb table keeps only in-frame clones and is missing some. Altogether about 24,000 clones are present, approximately 82% being singletons, with the ten largest covering 2% to 2.5%. This CDR3 has 16 amino acids. Germline assignment: CDR1 MRHNA and CDR2 SNTAGT. The V segment lost 9 bases and the J segment 0 bases; nucleotides outside the gene matches: 12.

The source material was unsorted PBMCs, sampled 3 years after starting antiretroviral therapy. The chain links TRBV6-4 to TRBJ2-7; 9 positions match TRBD1. The source of this sequence is a man over 45 with HIV. The CDR3 loop is CARPPTGGRSSYEQYF. For the CDR3, the DNA is TGTGCCAGGCCACCAACAGGGGGCCGGAGCTCCTACGAGCAGTACTTC.